Detailed here is one T cell receptor (beta chain). Its cognate antigen has yet to be identified. Base qualities were left out, and no much larger clone turns up one base away. This entry belongs to a study of cytomegalovirus exposure and HLA in healthy donors (TCRdb year 2017). Some background on the complete study: An earlier analysis of some 600 of the donors reported about 300 Gb of sequence data and roughly 120 million unique TCR beta sequences obtained from about 179 million T cells. About 330 gigabases of sequencing data and around 80 million unique TCR sequences made up an early release that covered nearly 650 HLA-typed donors. Among the roughly 410 genotyped donors, roughly 80% belonged to the genetic ancestry cluster associated with self-reported Caucasian donors. The study aimed to test whether signatures of past pathogen exposure could be identified by cataloging public T cell receptors. The T cell repertoires of some 670 subjects were profiled by immunosequencing and related to cytomegalovirus serostatus. Besides the first cohort of 500 to 700 subjects, a separate validation cohort made up of 120 different subjects was used. High-throughput TCR immunosequencing, statistical association of individual TCRs with disease status, and machine learning were combined to predict cytomegalovirus infection status. In a later analysis, previously published TCR beta repertoires from 500 to 750 donors were re-analyzed and high-resolution HLA genotyping was added so that TCR occurrence patterns could be studied. The later analysis used no new phenotypic data to find candidate immune exposures, relying instead on TCR beta sequences and their occurrence across donors. An earlier analysis of 450 to 750 of the donors used high-throughput TCR beta sequencing to judge whether each TCR beta V gene segment behaved as functional or pseudogenic. Alongside the repertoire data, information on donor age, sex, ethnicity and CMV serostatus was compiled. In a later genetic analysis, genome-wide SNP genotypes for 398 of the 666 donors were used, and that subset was treated as a discovery cohort. All discovery cohort repertoires had been generated on a single sequencing platform. HLA typing covered class I and class II loci at four-digit resolution. Typing coverage differed by locus: A, B, C, DRB1 and DQB1 were typed in about 629-640 donors, DQA1 in roughly 510, DPA1 in over 600, and DPB1 in 400 to 490. Because of strong linkage in the cohort, five DR-DQ haplotypes were treated as single units for association and clustering. Among some 400 genotyped donors of the cohort, an average of about 220,000 unique TCR beta nucleotide sequences was sequenced per donor, of which 15% to 20% were non-productive.

Study-wide conclusions, independent of this receptor: Compared with the roughly 700-donor mean, donors in an Asian-associated ancestry cluster had fewer N-insertions in productive TCRs, according to a later genetic analysis. In a later genetic analysis, a missense DCLRE1C variant was associated with V-gene and J-gene trimming of TCR beta chains, and the association was replicated in an independent cohort. Cytomegalovirus status was reported to be diagnosed by the classifier with high specificity and sensitivity in both the original and validation cohorts. In vitro tests confirmed that three of the cytomegalovirus-associated TCR beta chains recognize cytomegalovirus antigens. Roughly uniform sequencing depth across donors was assumed in presence/absence analyses, although this assumption may not hold. Several of the top co-occurrence clusters appeared to be linked to parvovirus B19, influenza, CMV and Epstein-Barr virus, according to a later analysis. Compared with equally common non-associated chains, HLA-associated TCR beta chains in a later analysis were more clonally expanded and had lower generation probabilities. Only TCR beta chains were sequenced in this cohort, and the absence of alpha or paired-chain data limited detectable features. Because counts were too low, 15 to 20 rarely observed V segments, including chromosome 9 orphons, were excluded from the earlier analysis of 500 to 700 of the donors. For the cohort, immune exposure information was limited to CMV serostatus. In an earlier analysis of over 550 of the donors, most TCR beta V segments were observed in productive rearrangements about 90% or about 30% of the time, broadly matching IMGT annotations. In a later analysis, some 18,000 TCR beta sequences were associated with specific HLA alleles at a false discovery rate of 0.05. Linkage disequilibrium might explain the correlated functional status among segregating V segments, but an unknown experimental factor could not be excluded. Most CMV-associated TCR beta chains appeared to be HLA-restricted in a later analysis, and the HLA associations seemed to be driven largely by CMV exposure. Most TCR sequences were observed very rarely across donors, whereas some public TCRs were present in many individuals. A further reported finding was that TCR beta sequences accurately predicted the HLA-A and HLA-B alleles for most subjects in the first cohort. A later analysis found that TCR association rates varied across HLA loci, with DRB1 alleles showing the most associated TCRs and HLA-C alleles the fewest. The sequencing pipeline was judged likely to have produced a cluster of highly shared sequence variants as a technical artifact. The 87-base-pair reads could not distinguish some IMGT-functional V segments, including TRBV6-2 and TRBV6-3, so those segments were excluded. The authors suggested that the approach could potentially be extended to other disease states and immunological phenotypes. The study gave a list of 150 to 200 TCR beta chains associated with cytomegalovirus. Because HLA typing was unavailable for some donors at each locus, only the typed subset was used in association tests. When HLA alleles, especially DR and DQ, strongly co-occurred, TCR associations were difficult to assign to individual alleles.

Preparation of the library involved the immunoSEQ multiplex PCR assay. A mixture of 60 forward primers for TCR Vbeta segments and 13 reverse primers for TCR Jbeta segments was used in the multiplex PCR. The CDR3 region of rearranged TCR beta genes was amplified from genomic DNA with a multiplex PCR assay. On the Illumina HiSeq System, the amplified TCR beta libraries were sequenced as 87-base-pair reads. As for the authors' bioinformatics: In a later analysis, roughly 80 million unique TCR beta chains were counted across the approximately 670 repertoires, and around 10 million of these chains were shared by at least two donors. Raw reads were error-corrected and collapsed into unique sequences by a nearest-neighbor algorithm in which closely related sequences were merged to remove PCR and sequencing errors. Alignment of CDR3 sequences to IMGT reference sequences was used to assign V, D and J gene segments. Each retained sequence needed at least a six-nucleotide match to both a V gene segment and a J gene segment. A rearrangement was called productive if the CDR3 had no stop codons and remained in frame with V and J, and every other rearrangement was called non-productive. Following IMGT convention, CDR3 was defined as the stretch from the second conserved V-encoded cysteine to the conserved J-encoded phenylalanine. The earlier analysis of some 550 of the donors excluded any sequence lacking an unambiguous match to a single V gene segment. In an earlier analysis of some 590 of the donors, a V segment was called functional when productive rearrangements were above 56.7%, and segregating when the standard deviation between donors exceeded 5%. To diagnose cytomegalovirus status from the catalog of TCR beta chain sequences, a statistical classification framework was built. V and J gene assignment, in a later analysis, came from comparing TCR nucleotide sequences with IMGT/GENE-DB human TR gene sequences. In a later analysis, CDR3 sequences and most-parsimonious VDJ recombination scenarios were assigned using the TCRdist pipeline. A later analysis defined each TCR beta chain by its CDR3 amino acid sequence plus V-gene family, and excluded reads lacking a unique V-gene family. In a later analysis, a few hundred highly shared, low-generation-probability nucleotide sequences were removed to address suspected cross-contamination and a sequencing artifact. In a later analysis, a clonal expansion index was calculated for each public chain from normalized within-repertoire ranks of inferred template counts. A later analysis computed generation probabilities with a VDJ recombination model fitted to out-of-frame rearrangements, and checked the results against IGoR. In a later analysis, TCR-TCR, TCR-HLA and TCR-CMV co-occurrence was scored with hypergeometric tests, and a repertoire-size bias correction was applied to TCR pairs. In a later analysis, false discovery rates were estimated by permuting HLA or CMV assignments 20 times. In a later analysis, co-occurring TCRs were grouped using DBSCAN, and TCRdist sequence similarity was added for clustering within HLA-allele-positive subsets. For co-occurrence clustering, repertoires with fewer than 30,000 or more than 120,000 public chains were excluded, along with five repertoires with anomalous nucleotide sharing. TCRdb re-hosts the immuneACCESS table, in-frame sequences only. Its copies lack some clones; in the studies checked, an unresolved V gene accounts for under half of them, and the cause for the rest is not known. V and J calls plus clone size are reproduced from that table; the DNA served to infer D and trimming. Across this sample there are 65,000 to 85,000 clones, with approximately 84% seen only once. 2.4% of the sample is taken by the ten largest.

CDR1 is given as SGHAT and CDR2 as FQNNGV, both from the germline V gene. Germline trimming: 5 bases from V, 5 bases from J; junction bases outside gene matches: 8. The CDR3 covers 14 residues, taking in both the cysteine and the phenylalanine. Left in the record is the CDR3 DNA by itself, 42 bases read in frame from the first base. The cohort was made up of approximately 670 healthy bone marrow donors. At the time of sampling, all cohort members were nominally healthy, though unrecorded immune exposures were likely present. The donor was CMV seronegative and was included in the group of about 400 seronegative cohort members. A peripheral blood sample was provided by each donor, and peripheral blood mononuclear cells were used for TCR beta sequencing. The Qiagen DNeasy Blood Extraction Kit was used to extract genomic DNA from the blood cell samples.

Input material: PBMCs. Recombination joined TRBV11-2 with TRBJ1-2, and 7 bases in between align with TRBD1. The clonotype comes from a woman between 50 and 59 years old in good health and CMV-seronegative. The CDR3 amino acid sequence is: CASSRPGQKYGYTF. The DNA is as follows: TGTGCCAGCAGCCGACCGGGACAGAAGTATGGCTACACCTTC.